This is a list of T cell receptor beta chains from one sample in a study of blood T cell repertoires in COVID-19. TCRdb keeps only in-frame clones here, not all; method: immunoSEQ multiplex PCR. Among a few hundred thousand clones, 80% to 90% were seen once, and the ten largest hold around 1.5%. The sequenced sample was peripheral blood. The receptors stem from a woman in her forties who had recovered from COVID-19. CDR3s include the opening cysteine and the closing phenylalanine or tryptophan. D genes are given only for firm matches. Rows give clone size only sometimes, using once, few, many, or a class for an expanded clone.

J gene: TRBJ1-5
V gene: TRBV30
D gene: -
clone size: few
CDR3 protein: CAWGREGSNQPQHF
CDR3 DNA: TGTGCCTGGGGGAGGGAGGGTAGTAATCAGCCCCAGCATTTT

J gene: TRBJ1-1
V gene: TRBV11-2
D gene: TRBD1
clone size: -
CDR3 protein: CASRSGGVRTMNTEAFF
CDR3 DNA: TGTGCCAGCAGGTCAGGGGGCGTCCGAACCATGAACACTGAAGCTTTCTTT

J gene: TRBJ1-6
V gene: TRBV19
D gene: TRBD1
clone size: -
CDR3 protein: CASSRGTGSGSPLHF
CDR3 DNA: TGTGCCAGTAGTAGGGGGACAGGGAGCGGCTCACCCCTCCACTTT

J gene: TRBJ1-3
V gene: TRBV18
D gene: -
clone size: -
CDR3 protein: CASSPPAGAFGNTIYF
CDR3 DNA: TGTGCCAGCTCACCCCCGGCAGGGGCTTTTGGAAACACCATATATTTT

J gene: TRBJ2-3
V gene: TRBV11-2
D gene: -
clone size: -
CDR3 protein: CASSLGSRAVPTDTQYF
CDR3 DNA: TGTGCCAGCAGCTTAGGGTCAAGAGCTGTCCCCACAGATACGCAGTATTTT

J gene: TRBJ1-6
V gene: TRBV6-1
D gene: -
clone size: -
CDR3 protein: CASSEGSPSSPLHF
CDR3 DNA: TGTGCCAGCAGTGAAGGGTCTCCTAGTTCACCCCTCCACTTT

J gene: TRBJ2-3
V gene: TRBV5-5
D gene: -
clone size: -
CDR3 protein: CASSSGGSSTDTQYF
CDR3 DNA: TGTGCCAGCAGCTCCGGCGGGTCTAGCACAGATACGCAGTATTTT

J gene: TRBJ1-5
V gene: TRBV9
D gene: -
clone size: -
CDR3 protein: CASSAGVGSNQPQHF
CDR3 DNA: TGTGCCAGCAGCGCAGGGGTAGGTAGCAATCAGCCCCAGCATTTT

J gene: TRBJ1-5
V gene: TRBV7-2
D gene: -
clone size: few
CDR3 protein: CASSPEKGRHQPQHF
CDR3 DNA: TGTGCCAGCAGCCCTGAAAAGGGGAGGCATCAGCCCCAGCATTTT

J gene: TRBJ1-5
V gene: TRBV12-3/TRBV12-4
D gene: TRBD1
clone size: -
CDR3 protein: CASSLTGDQPQHF
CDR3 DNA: TGTGCCAGCAGTTTGACAGGGGATCAGCCCCAGCATTTT

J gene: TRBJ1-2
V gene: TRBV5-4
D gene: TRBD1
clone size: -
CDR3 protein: CASSQQGALPYGYTF
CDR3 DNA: TGTGCCAGCAGCCAACAGGGGGCCCTACCCTATGGCTACACCTTC

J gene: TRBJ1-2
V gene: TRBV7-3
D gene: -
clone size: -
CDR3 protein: CASSLGGIEANYGYTF
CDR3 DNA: TGTGCCAGCAGCTTAGGCGGGATCGAAGCTAACTATGGCTACACCTTC

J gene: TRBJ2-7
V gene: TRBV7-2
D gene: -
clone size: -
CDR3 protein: CASPFYEQYF
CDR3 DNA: TGTGCCAGTCCATTCTACGAGCAGTACTTC

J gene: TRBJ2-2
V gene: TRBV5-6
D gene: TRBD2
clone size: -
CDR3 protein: CASSWTSAGELFF
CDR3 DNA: TGTGCCAGCAGCTGGACTAGTGCCGGGGAGCTGTTTTTT

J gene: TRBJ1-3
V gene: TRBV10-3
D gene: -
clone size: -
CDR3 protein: CAISVGGAGAGNTIYF
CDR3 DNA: TGTGCCATCAGTGTGGGGGGGGCCGGTGCTGGAAACACCATATATTTT

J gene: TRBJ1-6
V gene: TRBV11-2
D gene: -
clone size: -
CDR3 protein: CASSLPGDNSPLHF
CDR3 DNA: TGTGCCAGCAGCTTACCAGGGGATAATTCACCCCTCCACTTT

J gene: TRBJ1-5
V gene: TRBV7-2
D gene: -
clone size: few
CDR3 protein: CASSLVGVGRGGQPQHF
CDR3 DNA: TGTGCCAGCAGCTTAGTAGGAGTAGGCCGGGGAGGCCAGCCCCAGCATTTT

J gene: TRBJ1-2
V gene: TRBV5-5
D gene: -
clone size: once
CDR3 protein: CASSLDSGRPNYGYTF
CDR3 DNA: TGTGCCAGCAGCTTGGATTCTGGGAGACCTAACTATGGCTACACCTTC

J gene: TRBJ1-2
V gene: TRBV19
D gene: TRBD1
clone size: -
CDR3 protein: CASRAGQGRGYGYTF
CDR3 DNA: TGTGCCAGTAGAGCGGGACAGGGGCGAGGGTATGGCTACACCTTC

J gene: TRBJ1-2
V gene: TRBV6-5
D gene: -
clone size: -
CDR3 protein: CASSFGGSDGPDGYTF
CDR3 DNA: TGTGCCAGCAGTTTTGGAGGATCAGACGGGCCCGACGGCTACACCTTC

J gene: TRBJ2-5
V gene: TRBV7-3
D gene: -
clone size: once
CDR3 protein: CASSRWSGGSETQYF
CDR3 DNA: TGTGCCAGCAGCCGCTGGAGTGGGGGGAGCGAGACCCAGTACTTC

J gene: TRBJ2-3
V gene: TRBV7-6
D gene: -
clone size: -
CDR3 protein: CASSPRGRRDTQYF
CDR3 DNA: TGTGCCAGCAGCCCAAGGGGTAGAAGAGATACGCAGTATTTT

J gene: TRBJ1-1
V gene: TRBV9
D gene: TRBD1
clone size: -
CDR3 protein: CASSPRQGKMNTEAFF
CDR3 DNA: TGTGCCAGCAGCCCGAGACAGGGAAAAATGAACACTGAAGCTTTCTTT

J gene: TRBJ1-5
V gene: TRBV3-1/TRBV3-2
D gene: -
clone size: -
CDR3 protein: CASSQVTRESLVQPQHF
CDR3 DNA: TGTGCCAGCAGCCAAGTGACAAGGGAGTCTTTGGTTCAGCCCCAGCATTTT

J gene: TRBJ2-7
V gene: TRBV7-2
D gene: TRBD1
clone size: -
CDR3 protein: CASSLGTGRYEQYF
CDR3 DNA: TGTGCCAGCAGCTTAGGGACAGGGCGGTACGAGCAGTACTTC

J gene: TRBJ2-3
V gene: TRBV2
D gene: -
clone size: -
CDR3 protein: CASSAQAWTDTQYF
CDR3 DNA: TGTGCCAGCAGTGCACAGGCGTGGACAGATACGCAGTATTTT

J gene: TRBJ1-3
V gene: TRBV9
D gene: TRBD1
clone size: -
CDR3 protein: CASSVGTTGVGNTIYF
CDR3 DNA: TGTGCCAGCAGCGTGGGAACTACAGGGGTTGGAAACACCATATATTTT

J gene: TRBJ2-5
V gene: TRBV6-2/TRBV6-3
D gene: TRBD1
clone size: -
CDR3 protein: CASSYTGTGAETQYF
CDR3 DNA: TGTGCCAGCAGTTACACGGGGACAGGAGCAGAGACCCAGTACTTC

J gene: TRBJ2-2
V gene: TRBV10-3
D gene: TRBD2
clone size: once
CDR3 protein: CAINTQGLVEEGELFF
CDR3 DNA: TGTGCCATCAATACTCAAGGACTAGTGGAGGAGGGGGAGCTGTTTTTT

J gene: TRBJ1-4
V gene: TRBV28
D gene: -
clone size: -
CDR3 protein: CASSPWQGTNEKLFF
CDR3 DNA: TGTGCCAGCAGCCCATGGCAGGGGACTAATGAAAAACTGTTTTTT

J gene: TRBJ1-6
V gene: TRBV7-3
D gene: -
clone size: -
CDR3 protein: CASSLIEGSPLHF
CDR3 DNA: TGTGCCAGCAGCTTAATAGAGGGTTCACCCCTCCACTTT

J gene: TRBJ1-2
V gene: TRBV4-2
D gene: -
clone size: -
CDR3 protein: CASSQDVRRGGGYTF
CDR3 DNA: TGTGCCAGCAGCCAAGATGTGAGGAGGGGCGGTGGCTACACCTTC

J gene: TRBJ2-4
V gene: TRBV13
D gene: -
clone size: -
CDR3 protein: CASSSGGRVAKNIQYF
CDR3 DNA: TGTGCCAGCAGCTCTGGGGGCAGGGTCGCCAAAAACATTCAGTACTTC

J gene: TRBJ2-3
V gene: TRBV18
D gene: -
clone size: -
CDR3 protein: CASSPSSTDTQYF
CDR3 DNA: TGTGCCAGCTCACCGTCCTCTACAGATACGCAGTATTTT

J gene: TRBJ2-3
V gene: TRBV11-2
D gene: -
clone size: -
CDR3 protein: CASSLGRGKRTTDTQYF
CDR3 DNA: TGTGCCAGCAGCTTAGGAAGGGGGAAGCGGACCACAGATACGCAGTATTTT

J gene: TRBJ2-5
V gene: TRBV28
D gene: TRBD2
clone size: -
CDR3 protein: CASSPAGSGGAKTQYF
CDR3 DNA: TGTGCCAGCAGCCCCGCTGGTAGCGGGGGGGCCAAGACCCAGTACTTC

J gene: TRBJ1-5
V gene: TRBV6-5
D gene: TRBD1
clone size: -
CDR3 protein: CASSSGQGNQPQHF
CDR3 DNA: TGTGCCAGCAGTTCTGGACAGGGCAATCAGCCCCAGCATTTT

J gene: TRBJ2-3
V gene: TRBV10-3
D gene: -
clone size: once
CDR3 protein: CATNPQRISGDTQYF
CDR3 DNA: TGTGCCACCAATCCCCAGCGGATCTCCGGAGATACGCAGTATTTT

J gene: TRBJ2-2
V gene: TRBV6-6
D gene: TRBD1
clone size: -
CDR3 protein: CASSRSGTGGYTGELFF
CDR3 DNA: TGTGCCAGCAGTAGATCCGGGACAGGGGGCTACACCGGGGAGCTGTTTTTT

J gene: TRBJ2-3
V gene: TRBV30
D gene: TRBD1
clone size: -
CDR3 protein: CAWSVSSGPAGGTSDTQYF
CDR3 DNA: TGTGCCTGGAGTGTATCATCAGGCCCCGCAGGGGGCACCTCAGATACGCAGTATTTT

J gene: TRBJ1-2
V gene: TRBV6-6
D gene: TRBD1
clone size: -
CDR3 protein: CASSYGDRVIGGYTF
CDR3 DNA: TGTGCCAGCAGCTACGGGGACAGGGTGATCGGTGGCTACACCTTC

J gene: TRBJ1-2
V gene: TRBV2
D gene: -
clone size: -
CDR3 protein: CASSEAHRANYGYTF
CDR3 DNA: TGTGCCAGCAGTGAAGCGCACAGGGCTAACTATGGCTACACCTTC

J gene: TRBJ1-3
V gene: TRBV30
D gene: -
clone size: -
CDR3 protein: CALKQGKGNTIYF
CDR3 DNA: TGTGCCTTAAAACAGGGAAAGGGAAACACCATATATTTT

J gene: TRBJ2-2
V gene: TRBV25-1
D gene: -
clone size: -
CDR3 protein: CASSEPGTGELFF
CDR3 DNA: TGTGCCAGCAGTGAACCGGGCACCGGGGAGCTGTTTTTT

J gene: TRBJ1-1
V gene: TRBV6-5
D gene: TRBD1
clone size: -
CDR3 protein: CASSTPGGRTEAFF
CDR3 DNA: TGTGCCAGCAGTACCCCAGGGGGGCGGACTGAAGCTTTCTTT

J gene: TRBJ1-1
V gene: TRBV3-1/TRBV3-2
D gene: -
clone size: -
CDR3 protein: CASSQDPVLSGNTEAFF
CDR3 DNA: TGTGCCAGCAGCCAAGATCCCGTTTTAAGCGGGAACACTGAAGCTTTCTTT

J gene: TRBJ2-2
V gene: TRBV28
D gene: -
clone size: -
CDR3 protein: CASSPKTGWDTGELFF
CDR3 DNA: TGTGCCAGCAGTCCCAAAACAGGGTGGGACACCGGGGAGCTGTTTTTT

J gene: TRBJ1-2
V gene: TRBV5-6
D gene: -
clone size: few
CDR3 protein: CASSPRDYYGYTF
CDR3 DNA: TGTGCCAGCAGCCCCAGGGACTACTATGGCTACACCTTC

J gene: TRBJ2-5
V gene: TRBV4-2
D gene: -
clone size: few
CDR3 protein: CASSQGSVNNQETQYF
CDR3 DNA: TGTGCCAGCAGCCAAGGCTCGGTGAATAACCAAGAGACCCAGTACTTC

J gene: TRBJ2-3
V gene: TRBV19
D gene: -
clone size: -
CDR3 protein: CASSQITSRGTTDTQYF
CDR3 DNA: TGTGCCAGTAGCCAAATTACTAGCCGGGGGACCACAGATACGCAGTATTTT

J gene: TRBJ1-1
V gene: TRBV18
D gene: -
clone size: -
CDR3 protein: CASSLRQDTEAFF
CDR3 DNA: TGTGCCAGCTCTCTTCGACAGGACACTGAAGCTTTCTTT

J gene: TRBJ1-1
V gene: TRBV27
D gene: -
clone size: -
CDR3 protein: CASSSWGDTEAFF
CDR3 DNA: TGTGCCAGCAGTTCCTGGGGGGACACTGAAGCTTTCTTT